The rows below give T cell receptor beta chains drawn from one sample of a study of early T cells in non-severe SARS-CoV-2 infection. One entry per CDR3 protein results from TCRdb running MiXCR on the 5' RACE reads. The sample has tens of thousands of distinct CDR3 sequences; 4% are singletons. The sequencing sample was made of whole blood. Source of these receptors: an adult who was a healthcare worker with PCR-confirmed SARS-CoV-2 infection or an uninfected control (not recorded which). The CDR3 runs from the conserved cysteine through the conserved F or W. A D gene is named only where the DNA matches it firmly. Clone sizes are shown as once, few or many counts, or a class when the clone is expanded.

d_call	j_call	clone_size	v_call	cdr3_nt	cdr3_aa
TRBD2	TRBJ2-2	many	TRBV7-9	TGTGCCAGCAGCCTACCGGGAGGGCCAACCGGGGAGCTGTTTTTT	CASSLPGGPTGELFF
NA	TRBJ2-2	few	TRBV4-1	TGCGCCAGCAGCCAAGATGCGGGACCCGCGCCCGGGGAGCTGTTTTTT	CASSQDAGPAPGELFF
NA	TRBJ2-7	many	TRBV6-1	TGTGCCAGCACGCGGGGACAGTCCCCCTACGAGCAGTACTTC	CASTRGQSPYEQYF
TRBD2	TRBJ2-2	many	TRBV5-6	TGTGCCAGCAGCTTGCGGCTAGCGGGGCGATACACCGGGGAGCTGTTTTTT	CASSLRLAGRYTGELFF
NA	TRBJ2-5	many	TRBV11-2	TGTGCCAGCACCACCGGGACAACCCAAGAGACCCAGTACTTC	CASTTGTTQETQYF
NA	TRBJ1-1	many	TRBV3-1	TGTGCCAGCAGCCACCCTAACGGGAATGAAGCTTTCTTT	CASSHPNGNEAFF
TRBD1	TRBJ2-7	many	TRBV10-2	TGCGCCAGCAGTGTGGACAGGGGGTCATACGAGCAGTACTTC	CASSVDRGSYEQYF
NA	TRBJ2-5	few	TRBV12-3/TRBV12-4	TGTGCCAGCAGTTTTGGTGCAGGAGGAAGAGAGACCCAGTACTTC	CASSFGAGGRETQYF
NA	TRBJ2-3	many	TRBV9	TGTGCCAGCAGCGTAGATCAGCGGCGAAGCACAGATACGCAGTATTTT	CASSVDQRRSTDTQYF
TRBD1	TRBJ2-7	few	TRBV19	TGTGCCAGTAGCCCGACAGGGGGAAGGTACGAGCAGTACTTC	CASSPTGGRYEQYF